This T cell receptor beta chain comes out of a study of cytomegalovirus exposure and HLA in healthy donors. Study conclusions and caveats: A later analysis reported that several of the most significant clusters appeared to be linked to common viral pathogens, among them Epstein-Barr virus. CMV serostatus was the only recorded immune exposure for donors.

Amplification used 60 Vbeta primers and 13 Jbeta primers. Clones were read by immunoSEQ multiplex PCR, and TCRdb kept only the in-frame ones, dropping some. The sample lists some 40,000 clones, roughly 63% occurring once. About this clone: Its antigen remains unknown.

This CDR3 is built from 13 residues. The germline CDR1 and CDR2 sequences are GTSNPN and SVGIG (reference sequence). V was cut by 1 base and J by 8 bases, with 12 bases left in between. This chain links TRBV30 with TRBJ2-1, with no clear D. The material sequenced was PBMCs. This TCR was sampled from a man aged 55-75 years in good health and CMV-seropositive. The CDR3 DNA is TGTGCCTGGAGTGCCGAGTTTGCGGATGAGCAGTTCTTC. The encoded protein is CAWSAEFADEQFF.